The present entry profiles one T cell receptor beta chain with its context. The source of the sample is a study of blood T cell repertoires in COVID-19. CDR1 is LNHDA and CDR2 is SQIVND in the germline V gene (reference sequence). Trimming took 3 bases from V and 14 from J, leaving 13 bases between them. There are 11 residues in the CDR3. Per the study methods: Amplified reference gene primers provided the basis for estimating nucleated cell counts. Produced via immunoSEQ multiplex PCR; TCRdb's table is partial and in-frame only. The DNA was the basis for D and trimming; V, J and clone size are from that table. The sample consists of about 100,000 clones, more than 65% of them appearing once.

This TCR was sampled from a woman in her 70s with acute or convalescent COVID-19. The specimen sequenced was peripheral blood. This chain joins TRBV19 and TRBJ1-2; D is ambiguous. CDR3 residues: CASSIPAAWTF. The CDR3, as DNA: TGTGCCAGTAGTATCCCCGCCGCGTGGACCTTC.